This TCR beta chain was identified during a study of early T cells in non-severe SARS-CoV-2 infection. Study at large: With bulk RNA from unsorted whole blood as input, sequencing yielded unpaired chains.

In this sample, this clonotype turned up many times. Unmatched junction bases numbered 2, after V lost 3 bases and J lost 3 bases. Germline CDR1 DFQATT, CDR2 SNEGSKA (reference sequence). This CDR3 comprises 12 residues. Individual cDNA molecules received unique molecular identifiers during library preparation. TCRdb re-called the 5' RACE reads with MiXCR, one entry per CDR3 protein. The table has about 50,000 distinct CDR3 sequences, about 14% seen once; the top ten hold approximately 4%. Sequencing used whole blood, obtained at baseline. This receptor was obtained from an adult who was a healthcare worker with PCR-confirmed SARS-CoV-2 infection or an uninfected control (not recorded which). This rearrangement joins TRBV20-1 to TRBJ2-7; 7 bases fit TRBD2. The CDR3 nucleotides are TGCAGTGCTAGGGGGGGGTACTACGAGCAGTACTTC. Its translation: CSARGGYYEQYF.